These 2 T cell receptor beta chains share one sample of origin, sequenced in a study of CD8+ T cells in alopecia areata (dated by TCRdb to 2017 to 2018). Library method: the immunoSEQ multiplex PCR assay. RNA was extracted from all samples and reverse transcribed into cDNA as template for TCR sequencing. TCRdb retrieved this table from immuneACCESS and kept in-frame rearrangements only. Not all clones are present; in checked studies, unresolved V genes account for under half, and no reason is known for the remainder. A total of approximately 210,000 clones appear in this sample, approximately 72% of them only once. The ten largest clones add up to roughly 1.2% of the sample. In the paper's terms, the treatment or condition label means: oral pan-JAK inhibitor, 5-10 mg twice daily. This sample comprised CD4+ T cells sorted from blood, obtained between weeks 44 and 45, from a patient treated with tofacitinib. Every receptor here comes from a human donor with alopecia areata.

V gene TRBV29-1 combines with J gene TRBJ2-3, with D perhaps TRBD2 (6 bases). Germline V CDR1 and CDR2: SQVTM, ANQGSEA. V lost 3 bases and J 3 bases, leaving 13 bases between the germline ends. The CDR3 length is 14 residues. The CDR3 protein is CSVDLGGSTDTQYF. The CDR3, as DNA: TGCAGCGTTGACTTGGGGGGTTCGACAGATACGCAGTATTTT.

The chain couples TRBV4-1 to TRBJ1-5; D ambiguous. The germline gives CDR1 MGHRA, CDR2 YSYEKL. The V end was cut by 2 bases, the J end by 8 bases, with 16 bases between. The CDR3 sequence is 15 residues long. In DNA form, the CDR3 reads TGCGCCAGCAGCCAATTTGGGTTAGGGAGCGAGCCCCAGCATTTT. Amino acids: CASSQFGLGSEPQHF.